In this sample, the clone carrying this T cell receptor beta chain turned up many times. This entry belongs to a study of regulatory T cells in long-lasting Graves disease. Study as a whole: Freshly diagnosed Graves' patients had used antithyroid drugs for under 3 months.

Library construction for TCR beta used iRepertoire HTBI primers and Arm-PCR of CDR3 regions. TCRdb re-called the multiplex PCR reads with MiXCR, one entry per CDR3 protein. The table lists hundreds of thousands of distinct CDR3 sequences, roughly 15% of them singletons, with about 25% in the top ten. CDR3 length equals 15 residues. Trimming removed 1 base from V and 1 base from J, with 11 bases in between. Regarding time point: newly diagnosed GD, antithyroid drugs for less than 3 months. Extracted RNA from PBMCs served as the source of the TCR library. Patient provenance is recorded as an endocrinology department in Xi'an, China. The sample was also reused in another study, on T cells in Graves' hyperthyroidism and ophthalmopathy. As that report states: Ophthalmopathy was told apart from stable hyperthyroidism by a 13 V-J model.

The receptor was isolated from a woman aged 35-65 years with Graves disease. The starting material was peripheral blood mononuclear cells (PBMCs), obtained at new diagnosis, from a patient treated with antithyroid drugs. The genes are TRBV12-3 or TRBV12-4 and TRBJ2-7; possibly TRBD1 or TRBD2 for D (6 bases each). The CDR3 DNA follows: TGTGCCAGCAGTTTAGGGGGGGCCTTATCCTACGAGCAGTACTTC. Translated, it gives CASSLGGALSYEQYF.